This T cell receptor beta chain was captured by sequencing in a study of CD8+ T cells in alopecia areata. Study observations and caveats: Many of the expanded lesional clones endured in scalp and blood while on tofacitinib. Researchers say the link of baseline CD8+ expansion to response remains uncertain, with one nonresponder. On tofacitinib, scalp clonality and expanded CD8+ clones among top 100 fell significantly.

Treatment of the sample: oral pan-JAK inhibitor, 5-10 mg twice daily. Extracted RNA was reverse transcribed, and the resulting cDNA served as sequencing template. Sequencing was performed with immunoSEQ multiplex PCR; in TCRdb, only in-frame clones are kept and a portion is missing. The repertoire consists of roughly 46,000 clones, with around 71% occurring once and the leading ten covering over 20%. The germline V and J ends were trimmed by 2 bases and 8 bases, with 14 bases remaining between them. CDR1 is MGHDK, CDR2 SYGVNS, per germline. This CDR3 region has 14 residues. As to this clone: Its antigen is not identified.

This receptor was obtained from a human donor with alopecia areata. The rearrangement links TRBV25-1 to TRBJ2-3; D might be TRBD2 (7 bases). The sequences come from CD8+ T cells sorted from blood, collected at week 4, from a patient treated with tofacitinib. CDR3 DNA sequence: TGTGCCAGCAGTGAACCGCGGGGGCGAGGTACGCAGTATTTT. Protein sequence: CASSEPRGRGTQYF.